This T cell receptor (beta chain) is from a study of blood T cell repertoires in COVID-19. As for the study in general: Acute and convalescent COVID-19 specimens originated in the United States, Italy and Spain. Sources were T cells, B-cell-depleted T cells, or PBMCs; the material itself was cDNA or gDNA.

Per the original methods: Amplifying reference gene primers gave estimates of nucleated cell counts. This table comes from immunoSEQ multiplex PCR, and its TCRdb copy is limited to in-frame clones, with some not included. The V and J calls and the clone size are those of that table, but D and trimming were determined from the DNA. Of some 74,000 clones in the sample, about 80% were seen once. This CDR3 spans 18 amino acids. From germline, CDR1 is MNHEY and CDR2 SMNVEV (reference sequence). J gave up 3 bases and V 5 bases, and 17 bases lay outside the gene matches. Sequencing was carried out using peripheral blood. The gene calls are TRBV27 and TRBJ2-7; 9 positions match TRBD1. The TCR was taken from a man aged 80 or over with acute or convalescent COVID-19. Here the CDR3 reads CASSLYPPQQGAVYEQYF. In nucleotides, the CDR3 is TGTGCCAGCAGTCTCTATCCCCCACAACAGGGGGCGGTCTACGAGCAGTACTTC.